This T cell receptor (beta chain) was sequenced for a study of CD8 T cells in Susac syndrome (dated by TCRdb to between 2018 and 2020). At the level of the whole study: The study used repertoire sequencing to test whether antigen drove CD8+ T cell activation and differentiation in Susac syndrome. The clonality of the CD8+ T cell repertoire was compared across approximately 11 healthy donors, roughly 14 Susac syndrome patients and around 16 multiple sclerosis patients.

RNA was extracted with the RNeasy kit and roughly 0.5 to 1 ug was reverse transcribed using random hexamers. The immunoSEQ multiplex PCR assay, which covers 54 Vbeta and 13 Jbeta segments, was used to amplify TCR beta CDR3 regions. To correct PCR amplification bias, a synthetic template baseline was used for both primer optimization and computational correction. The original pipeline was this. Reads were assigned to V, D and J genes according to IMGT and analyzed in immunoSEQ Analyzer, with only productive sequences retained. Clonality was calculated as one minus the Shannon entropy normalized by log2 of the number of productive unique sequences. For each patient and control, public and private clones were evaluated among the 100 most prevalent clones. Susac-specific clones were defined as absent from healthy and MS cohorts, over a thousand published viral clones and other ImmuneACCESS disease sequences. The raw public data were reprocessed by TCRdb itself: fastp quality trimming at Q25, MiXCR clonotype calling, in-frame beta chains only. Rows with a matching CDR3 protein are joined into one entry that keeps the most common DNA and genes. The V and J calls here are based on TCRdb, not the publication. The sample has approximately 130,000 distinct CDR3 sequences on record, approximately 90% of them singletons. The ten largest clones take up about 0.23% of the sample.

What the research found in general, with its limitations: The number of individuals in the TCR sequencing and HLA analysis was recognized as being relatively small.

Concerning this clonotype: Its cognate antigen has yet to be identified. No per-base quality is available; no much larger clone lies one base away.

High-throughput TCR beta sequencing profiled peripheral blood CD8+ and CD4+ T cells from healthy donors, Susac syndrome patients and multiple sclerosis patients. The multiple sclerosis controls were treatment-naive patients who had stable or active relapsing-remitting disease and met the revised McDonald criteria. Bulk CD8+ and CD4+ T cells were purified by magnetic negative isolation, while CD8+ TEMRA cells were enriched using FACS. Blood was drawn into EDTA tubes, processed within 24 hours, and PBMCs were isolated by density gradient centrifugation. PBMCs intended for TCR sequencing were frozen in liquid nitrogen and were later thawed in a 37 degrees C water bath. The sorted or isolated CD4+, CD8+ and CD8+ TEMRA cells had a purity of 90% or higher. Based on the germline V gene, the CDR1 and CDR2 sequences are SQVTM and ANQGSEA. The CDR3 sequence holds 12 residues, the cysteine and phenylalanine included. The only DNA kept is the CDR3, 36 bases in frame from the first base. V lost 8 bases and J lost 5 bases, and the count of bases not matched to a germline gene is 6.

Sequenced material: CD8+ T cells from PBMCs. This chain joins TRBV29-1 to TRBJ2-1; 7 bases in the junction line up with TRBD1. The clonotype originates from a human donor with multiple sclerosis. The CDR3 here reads CSMWTGNNEQFF. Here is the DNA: TGCAGCATGTGGACAGGCAACAATGAGCAGTTCTTC.